Listed here is a single T cell receptor beta chain. Its antigen is not known. This record belongs to a study of vaccination and CD4 T cells after COVID-19. Study background: Between diagnosis and the drawing of post-COVID samples lay a median roughly 100 days (range 35 to 161). SARS-CoV-2, HCoV-NL63, HCoV-OC43 and HCoV-229E supplied the overlapping spike peptides used to stimulate cells.

The CDR3 consists of 17 residues. Per germline, CDR1 MNHEY and CDR2 SVGAGI. Between the trimmed V and J ends, which lost 2 bases and 3 bases, there was a span of 16 bases. The Oncomine TCR Beta short-read assay was applied to DNA of cultured CD4+ T cells. MiXCR was run by TCRdb on the PCR reads, yielding one entry per CDR3 protein. The sample comprises thousands of distinct CDR3 sequences, approximately 67% of which are singletons, and about 10% rests with the top ten. Treatment given: approximately nine-day PBMC culture with coronavirus spike peptide pools or control peptides (ViraFEST assay). Study-wide points: The authors identified 304 of 307 vaccine-specific clones in convalescent patients as spike mono-reactive.

The gene calls are TRBV6-5 and TRBJ2-2; tentatively, D is TRBD2 (6 bases). Sequences were derived from CD4+ T cells from blood, cultured in vitro, sampled before SARS-CoV-2 vaccination. This sequence originates from a human donor who had recovered from COVID-19. The CDR3 is CASSYRTTMTDTGELFF. CDR3 DNA: TGTGCCAGCAGTTACCGGACTACGATGACTGACACCGGGGAGCTGTTTTTT.